These T cell receptor beta chains were read from a single sample in a study of T-cell reconstitution after alpha-beta-depleted transplantation in children. TCRdb independently ran MiXCR on the PCR reads; one entry per CDR3 protein. The sample contains approximately 150,000 distinct CDR3 sequences, around 8.5% of which appear only once. Sample: PBMCs, mostly from graft donor cells, taken 180 days after TCRalphabeta/CD19-depleted stem cell transplant. The receptors here all came from a female patient aged 2-15 years who had a stem cell transplant for congenital amegakaryocytic thrombocytopenia, so the T cells may come from the graft donor. The CDR3 runs from the conserved cysteine through the conserved F or W. The D gene is left open where the match is weak. Not all rows give a size; the values are once, few, many and, for expanded clones, a class.

>TRBD2|TRBV4-1|TRBJ2-1|many
TGCGCCAGCAGCCCTGGGACTAGCGGGATGGGGAATGAGCAGTTCTTC
CASSPGTSGMGNEQFF
>.|TRBV11-2|TRBJ2-3|.
TGTGCCAGCCGCACGGGCGTGCGGGGGCTCAGGCCAAACACAGATACGCAGTATTTT
CASRTGVRGLRPNTDTQYF
>.|TRBV5-3|TRBJ2-3|.
TGTGCCAGAAGGGATGACGACAGCTTCGGCGATGTAGATACGCAGTATTTT
CARRDDDSFGDVDTQYF
>TRBD2|TRBV20-1|TRBJ2-7|once
TGCAGTGCTAGACCTAGCGGGAGAGATGAGCAGTACTTC
CSARPSGRDEQYF
>.|TRBV10-2|TRBJ2-5|.
TGCGCCAGCAGTGAGTCGCGACAGGCCCAAGAGACCCAGTACTTC
CASSESRQAQETQYF
>.|TRBV12-3/TRBV12-4|TRBJ1-5|medium-sized
TGTGCCAGCAGTTTACCTCCCCGGGGTCAGCCCCAGCATTTT
CASSLPPRGQPQHF
>.|TRBV5-1|TRBJ2-7|few
TGCGCCAGCAGCTTGAGGCCGGGGGCGGACTACGAGCAGTACTTC
CASSLRPGADYEQYF
>TRBD2|TRBV7-2|TRBJ2-7|.
TGTGCCAGCAGCCGGACTAGCGGGAGTCTCTACGAGCAGTACTTC
CASSRTSGSLYEQYF
>TRBD1|TRBV10-3|TRBJ2-1|few
TGTGCCAGCCAACCACAGGGGTACTCCTACAATGAGCAGTTCTTC
CASQPQGYSYNEQFF
>.|TRBV6-2/TRBV6-3|TRBJ2-3|many
TGTGCCAGCAGGAGGAATCCTAGCACAGATACGCAGTATTTT
CASRRNPSTDTQYF
>.|TRBV6-5|TRBJ1-6|few
TGTGCCAGCAGTTACTCGGGGTGGGGGTCCAATTCACCCCTCCACTTT
CASSYSGWGSNSPLHF
>.|TRBV5-4|TRBJ2-2|once
TGTGCCAGCAGCTCGGGGGTCCCACACTTCACCGCCGGGGAGCTGTTTTTT
CASSSGVPHFTAGELFF
>.|TRBV30|TRBJ1-2|.
TGTGCCTGGAGGAACAGGGCCGGGGATGGCTACACCTTC
CAWRNRAGDGYTF
>.|TRBV12-3/TRBV12-4|TRBJ2-7|many
TGTGCCAGCAGTTATACCGGGATTTTTTACGAGCAGTACTTC
CASSYTGIFYEQYF
>.|TRBV4-1|TRBJ2-7|many
TGCGCCAGCAGGGGCCGGGGTTGGGACGAGCAGTACTTC
CASRGRGWDEQYF
>TRBD2|TRBV5-1|TRBJ2-1|many
TGCGCCAGCAGCTTGAGTAGCGGGAGGATTCCCTACAATGAGCAGTTCTTC
CASSLSSGRIPYNEQFF
>TRBD1|TRBV5-1|TRBJ1-1|many
TGCGCCAGCAGAACGGGACAGGGGGTATTTGGAGGGAACACTGAAGCTTTCTTT
CASRTGQGVFGGNTEAFF
>TRBD1|TRBV18|TRBJ1-3|many
TGTGCCAGCTCACGACTGGACAGGGCCGGAAACACCATATATTTT
CASSRLDRAGNTIYF
>TRBD1|TRBV28|TRBJ1-6|many
TGTGCCAGCAGTTTAACAGGGGCCATTTCACCCCTCCACTTT
CASSLTGAISPLHF
>TRBD2|TRBV28|TRBJ2-7|once
TGTGCCAGGGGCCCGGGGCTCGTGGGGGGAGGGTCCTACGAGCAGTACTTC
CARGPGLVGGGSYEQYF
>.|TRBV12-3/TRBV12-4|TRBJ2-7|many
TGTGCCAGCAGTTTAGGGGGGGGCAGGTACGAGCAGTACTTC
CASSLGGGRYEQYF
>TRBD1|TRBV7-2|TRBJ2-7|.
TGTGCCAGCAGCACGGACAGGGTGGCTAGCGAGCAGTACTTC
CASSTDRVASEQYF
>TRBD1|TRBV11-3|TRBJ2-1|.
TGTGCCAGCAACAGGGGGCTCAGGGATGAGCAGTTCTTC
CASNRGLRDEQFF
>TRBD1|TRBV7-6|TRBJ2-7|many
TGTGCCAGCAGTCCGGGACAGGGCGCCTACGAGCAGTACTTC
CASSPGQGAYEQYF
>.|TRBV27|TRBJ2-2|.
TGTGCCATCAGACCGCGGGTTGGAGAGAACACCGGGGAGCTGTTTTTT
CAIRPRVGENTGELFF